This is a list of T cell receptor beta chains from one sample in a study of primary melanoma T cells and metastatic recurrence. The protocol was immunoSEQ multiplex PCR, while the TCRdb copy is restricted to in-frame clones and leaves out a portion. This table lists approximately 50 clones. Sequencing used melanoma tumor tissue. The receptors stem from a human donor with melanoma. The CDR3 runs from the conserved cysteine through the conserved F or W. A D gene is named only where the DNA matches it firmly. Not every row has a clone size; where given, it reads once, few, many or a size class.

abundance: -
j_gene: TRBJ2-6
v_gene: TRBV23-1
d_gene: -
CDR3aa: CASSVSSGANVLTF
CDR3nt: TGCGCCAGCAGCGTTAGCTCTGGGGCCAACGTCCTGACTTTC

abundance: -
j_gene: TRBJ2-5
v_gene: TRBV6-8
d_gene: -
CDR3aa: CASSYSAGPQETQYF
CDR3nt: TGTGCCAGCAGTTACTCTGCGGGGCCCCAAGAGACCCAGTACTTC

abundance: -
j_gene: TRBJ1-1
v_gene: TRBV25-1
d_gene: -
CDR3aa: CASMDSGMNTEAFF
CDR3nt: TGTGCCAGCATGGACAGCGGTATGAACACTGAAGCTTTCTTT

abundance: -
j_gene: TRBJ1-2
v_gene: TRBV6-8
d_gene: -
CDR3aa: CASSFFPATGTNYGYTF
CDR3nt: TGTGCCAGCAGTTTCTTTCCCGCCACAGGAACCAACTATGGCTACACCTTC

abundance: -
j_gene: TRBJ2-3
v_gene: TRBV6-8
d_gene: -
CDR3aa: CAINSESLGKDTQYF
CDR3nt: TGTGCCATCAACAGCGAGAGTTTAGGCAAGGATACGCAGTATTTT

abundance: -
j_gene: TRBJ1-1
v_gene: TRBV6-8
d_gene: TRBD1
CDR3aa: CASSPTTGRMNTEAFF
CDR3nt: TGTGCCAGCAGCCCTACGACAGGGCGCATGAACACTGAAGCTTTCTTT

abundance: -
j_gene: TRBJ1-2
v_gene: TRBV15
d_gene: -
CDR3aa: CATSRDRPQGANYGYIF
CDR3nt: TGTGCCACCAGCAGAGATCGGCCCCAGGGCGCTAACTATGGCTACATCTTC

abundance: -
j_gene: TRBJ2-7
v_gene: TRBV19
d_gene: -
CDR3aa: CASSIRYGSTYEQYF
CDR3nt: TGTGCCAGTAGTATAAGGTATGGCAGCACCTACGAGCAGTACTTC

abundance: -
j_gene: TRBJ1-5
v_gene: TRBV6-8
d_gene: -
CDR3aa: CASSYSGSYQPQHF
CDR3nt: TGTGCCAGCAGTTACTCGGGTTCCTATCAGCCCCAGCATTTT

abundance: -
j_gene: TRBJ2-1
v_gene: TRBV6-8
d_gene: TRBD2
CDR3aa: CASRPRSREGSYNKQFF
CDR3nt: TGTGCCAGCAGACCCAGGAGCCGGGAGGGGTCCTACAATAAGCAGTTCTTC

abundance: -
j_gene: TRBJ2-1
v_gene: TRBV7-1
d_gene: TRBD2
CDR3aa: CASSQVTGTSGSYYNEQFF
CDR3nt: TGTGCCAGCAGCCAAGTAACCGGGACTAGCGGGAGTTACTATAATGAGCAGTTCTTC

abundance: -
j_gene: TRBJ1-4
v_gene: TRBV19
d_gene: -
CDR3aa: CASTDRREGEKLFF
CDR3nt: TGTGCCAGTACCGACCGCAGGGAAGGGGAAAAACTGTTTTTT

abundance: -
j_gene: TRBJ2-7
v_gene: TRBV6-8
d_gene: -
CDR3aa: CASSYLSAGNEQYF
CDR3nt: TGTGCCAGCAGTTACTTGTCTGCGGGGAACGAGCAGTACTTC

abundance: -
j_gene: TRBJ1-3
v_gene: TRBV6-8
d_gene: TRBD1
CDR3aa: CAVTGANSGNTIYF
CDR3nt: TGTGCCGTCACAGGGGCCAACTCTGGAAACACCATATATTTT

abundance: -
j_gene: TRBJ2-5
v_gene: TRBV19
d_gene: TRBD1
CDR3aa: CASTRTGRPGETQYF
CDR3nt: TGTGCCAGTACCCGGACAGGGCGCCCGGGGGAGACCCAGTACTTC

abundance: -
j_gene: TRBJ2-7
v_gene: TRBV6-8
d_gene: TRBD1
CDR3aa: CASSDWTGYEQYF
CDR3nt: TGTGCCAGCAGTGACTGGACAGGGTACGAGCAGTACTTC

abundance: -
j_gene: TRBJ1-1
v_gene: TRBV7-6
d_gene: TRBD1
CDR3aa: CASSRNRGLNTEAFF
CDR3nt: TGTGCCAGCAGCCGTAACAGGGGCTTAAACACTGAAGCTTTCTTT

abundance: -
j_gene: TRBJ2-1
v_gene: TRBV29-1
d_gene: -
CDR3aa: CSVADFAYNEQFF
CDR3nt: TGCAGCGTTGCGGACTTTGCCTACAATGAGCAGTTCTTC

abundance: -
j_gene: TRBJ1-5
v_gene: TRBV11-3
d_gene: -
CDR3aa: CASSLYRVNQPQHF
CDR3nt: TGTGCCAGCAGTTTATACAGGGTAAATCAGCCCCAGCATTTT

abundance: -
j_gene: TRBJ2-5
v_gene: TRBV11-3
d_gene: -
CDR3aa: CASSSTRKQETQYF
CDR3nt: TGTGCCAGCAGTTCGACGCGGAAACAAGAGACCCAGTACTTC

abundance: -
j_gene: TRBJ2-7
v_gene: TRBV6-8
d_gene: -
CDR3aa: CASSDRFRISYEQYF
CDR3nt: TGTGCCAGCAGTGACAGATTTCGGATATCCTACGAGCAGTACTTC

abundance: once
j_gene: TRBJ2-7
v_gene: TRBV6-8
d_gene: -
CDR3aa: CASSPLGRGDSYEQYF
CDR3nt: TGTGCCAGCAGTCCCCTAGGGAGGGGGGACTCCTACGAGCAGTACTTC